The rows below give T cell receptor beta chains drawn from one sample of a study of beta chain features in type 1 diabetes. The data were produced by immunoSEQ multiplex PCR, yet TCRdb's version contains in-frame clones alone and is incomplete. The sample shows 300,000 to 450,000 clones, around 20% of them seen only once. Input material: naive CD4+ T cells from blood. Receptor source: a woman aged 18 to 35 in good health. CDR3s include the opening cysteine and the closing phenylalanine or tryptophan. Each record gives: clone size, V gene, D gene, J gene, CDR3 DNA, CDR3 protein. A D gene is named only where the DNA matches it firmly. Clone size appears in some rows only: once, few, many, or a class for an expanded clone.

clone size: NA; V gene: TRBV5-5; D gene: NA; J gene: TRBJ2-5; CDR3 DNA: TGTGCCAGCAGGAGGGTTTGGAGGGACCAAGAGACCCAGTACTTC; CDR3 protein: CASRRVWRDQETQYF
clone size: NA; V gene: TRBV7-8; D gene: NA; J gene: TRBJ2-5; CDR3 DNA: TGTGCCAGCAGCTTAGATTCAGAAGTGACCCAGTACTTC; CDR3 protein: CASSLDSEVTQYF
clone size: once; V gene: TRBV29-1; D gene: TRBD2; J gene: TRBJ2-7; CDR3 DNA: TGCAGCGTTCCCAATCCCCCAGCGGGAGCAACCTACGAGCAGTACTTC; CDR3 protein: CSVPNPPAGATYEQYF
clone size: few; V gene: TRBV23-1; D gene: TRBD1; J gene: TRBJ1-2; CDR3 DNA: TGCGCCAGCATCGTAGGCGAGGGGGCGAACTATGGCTACACCTTC; CDR3 protein: CASIVGEGANYGYTF
clone size: few; V gene: TRBV2; D gene: TRBD1; J gene: TRBJ1-2; CDR3 DNA: TGTGCCAGCAGTGAAAGCCCGGGACAGCTCTATGGCTACACCTTC; CDR3 protein: CASSESPGQLYGYTF
clone size: NA; V gene: TRBV30; D gene: NA; J gene: TRBJ2-7; CDR3 DNA: TGTGCCTGGACCCTGAGGGGGGAGCAGTACTTC; CDR3 protein: CAWTLRGEQYF
clone size: NA; V gene: TRBV7-7; D gene: TRBD2; J gene: TRBJ2-2; CDR3 DNA: TGTGCTAGCAGCTTAGAGGCCGGGAGGGCTACCGGGGAGCTGTTTTTT; CDR3 protein: CASSLEAGRATGELFF
clone size: few; V gene: TRBV6-1; D gene: NA; J gene: TRBJ1-4; CDR3 DNA: TGTGCCAGCAGTGAAGTGTTGGAGGAAAAACTGTTTTTT; CDR3 protein: CASSEVLEEKLFF
clone size: few; V gene: TRBV5-1; D gene: NA; J gene: TRBJ2-7; CDR3 DNA: TGCGCCAGCAGTACGGGTCCTAGCTCCTACGAGCAGTACTTC; CDR3 protein: CASSTGPSSYEQYF
clone size: NA; V gene: TRBV19; D gene: NA; J gene: TRBJ1-5; CDR3 DNA: TGTGCCAGTAGTACCCCGAGGGCAGGCGGTCAGCCCCAGCATTTT; CDR3 protein: CASSTPRAGGQPQHF
clone size: NA; V gene: TRBV11-3; D gene: NA; J gene: TRBJ2-1; CDR3 DNA: TGTGCCAGCAGCTTACAGGACACTGAGCAGTTCTTC; CDR3 protein: CASSLQDTEQFF
clone size: NA; V gene: TRBV4-2; D gene: TRBD1; J gene: TRBJ2-7; CDR3 DNA: TGTGCCAGCAGCCACCAGGGACAGGACTCCTTCTCCGTCTACGAGCAGTACTTC; CDR3 protein: CASSHQGQDSFSVYEQYF
clone size: NA; V gene: TRBV5-6; D gene: TRBD2; J gene: TRBJ2-1; CDR3 DNA: TGTGCCAGCAGCTCACTAGCGGGGGACTCCTACAATGAGCAGTTCTTC; CDR3 protein: CASSSLAGDSYNEQFF
clone size: few; V gene: TRBV5-1; D gene: TRBD1; J gene: TRBJ2-2; CDR3 DNA: TGCGCCAGCAGCTTAAGGGACAGGCCCACCGGGGAGCTGTTTTTT; CDR3 protein: CASSLRDRPTGELFF
clone size: NA; V gene: TRBV7-2; D gene: TRBD1; J gene: TRBJ1-1; CDR3 DNA: TGTGCCAGCAGCTTCGACAGGGTTGACACTGAAGCTTTCTTT; CDR3 protein: CASSFDRVDTEAFF
clone size: few; V gene: TRBV4-2; D gene: NA; J gene: TRBJ1-1; CDR3 DNA: TGTGCCAGCAGCCTGGGAGGATTTCAGGAGGCAGCTTTCTTT; CDR3 protein: CASSLGGFQEAAFF
clone size: NA; V gene: TRBV21-1; D gene: NA; J gene: TRBJ1-2; CDR3 DNA: TGTGCCAGCAGCAAAAGGGTTCGACAGGGAAACTATGGCTACACCTTC; CDR3 protein: CASSKRVRQGNYGYTF
clone size: few; V gene: TRBV30; D gene: TRBD1; J gene: TRBJ2-4; CDR3 DNA: TGTGCCTGGACCGGACAGGGGGCCCACAAAAACATTCAGTACTTC; CDR3 protein: CAWTGQGAHKNIQYF
clone size: NA; V gene: TRBV5-6; D gene: NA; J gene: TRBJ1-5; CDR3 DNA: TGTGCCAGCAGCTTTTCCGGGCCTCGTGGGAGACAGCCCCAGCATTTT; CDR3 protein: CASSFSGPRGRQPQHF
clone size: NA; V gene: TRBV18; D gene: NA; J gene: TRBJ2-3; CDR3 DNA: TGTGCCAGCTCTACCACGGAGGAAGATACGCAGTATTTT; CDR3 protein: CASSTTEEDTQYF
clone size: few; V gene: TRBV7-9; D gene: TRBD1; J gene: TRBJ2-7; CDR3 DNA: TGTGCCAGCAGCCTAGGGACAGGGGGCGCCGGCTACGAGCAGTACTTC; CDR3 protein: CASSLGTGGAGYEQYF
clone size: NA; V gene: TRBV5-4; D gene: NA; J gene: TRBJ2-5; CDR3 DNA: TGTGCCAGCAGCTTTGGGGGGCAAGAGACCCAGTACTTC; CDR3 protein: CASSFGGQETQYF
clone size: NA; V gene: TRBV9; D gene: NA; J gene: TRBJ2-3; CDR3 DNA: TGTGCCAGCAGCCCCGTTCGAGATACGCAGTATTTT; CDR3 protein: CASSPVRDTQYF
clone size: NA; V gene: TRBV7-8; D gene: TRBD2; J gene: TRBJ2-3; CDR3 DNA: TGTGCCAGCAGCCCCATTATAGCGGGAGCGGGCACAGATACGCAGTATTTT; CDR3 protein: CASSPIIAGAGTDTQYF